This is a list of T cell receptor beta chains from one sample in a study of blood T cell repertoires in COVID-19. Repertoires were generated with immunoSEQ multiplex PCR, while TCRdb's copy carries only in-frame clones and drops some. The data hold about 200,000 clones, with 89% observed a single time. Sequencing was done on a sample of PBMCs or T cells enriched from blood (not recorded which). The receptors come from a middle-aged woman with acute COVID-19. The CDR3 runs from the conserved cysteine through the conserved F or W. The D gene is left open where the match is weak. The listing skips clone size in some rows; elsewhere it reads once, few, many or a size class.

J gene	D gene	clone size	V gene	CDR3 DNA	CDR3 protein
TRBJ2-2	TRBD1	.	TRBV5-1	TGCGCCAGCAGCGTGACCGGACAGGGACGCACCGGGGAGCTGTTTTTT	CASSVTGQGRTGELFF
TRBJ2-7	.	.	TRBV30	TGTGCCTGGAGCCTGGGACTTGGGGCCTACGAGCAGTACTTC	CAWSLGLGAYEQYF
TRBJ2-7	TRBD1	.	TRBV4-1	TGCGCCAGCAGCCAAGGGCAGGGGGCGGAATACGAGCAGTACTTC	CASSQGQGAEYEQYF
TRBJ1-1	TRBD1	once	TRBV7-6	TGTGCCAGCAGCTCAGGGGGTGTCGCTGAAGCTTTCTTT	CASSSGGVAEAFF
TRBJ1-2	TRBD1	.	TRBV30	TGTGCCTGGAGATCAGGGGGTAGAGCTAACTATGGCTACACCTTC	CAWRSGGRANYGYTF
TRBJ2-1	.	.	TRBV19	TGTGCCAGTAGTATCTGGCCGCATGAGCAGTTCTTC	CASSIWPHEQFF
TRBJ1-6	TRBD1	.	TRBV19	TGTGCCAGTAGTATCCCCCGGGACAGGGGGTATAATTCACCCCTCCACTTT	CASSIPRDRGYNSPLHF
TRBJ1-1	.	.	TRBV9	TGTGCCAGCAGCGTAGAGAGGAACACTGAAGCTTTCTTT	CASSVERNTEAFF
TRBJ2-1	TRBD1	.	TRBV3-1/TRBV3-2	TGTGCCAGCAGCCATTCGGGACAGAACAATGAGCAGTTCTTC	CASSHSGQNNEQFF
TRBJ1-2	TRBD1	.	TRBV7-2	TGTGCCAGCAGCTGGGGACAGGGTTCTGTTGGCTACACCTTC	CASSWGQGSVGYTF
TRBJ2-1	TRBD2	.	TRBV5-1	TGCGCCAGCAGCTTGGGACTAGCGGGGGGAAGGTCCTACAATGAGCAGTTCTTC	CASSLGLAGGRSYNEQFF
TRBJ2-3	.	.	TRBV4-1	TGCGCCAGCAGCCAAGATAGAAGGGGAGGAGATACGCAGTATTTT	CASSQDRRGGDTQYF
TRBJ2-3	TRBD2	.	TRBV2	TGTGCCAGCGGACTAGCGGGGAGGACAGATACGCAGTATTTT	CASGLAGRTDTQYF
TRBJ1-5	.	.	TRBV7-8	TGTGCCAGCAGCTTTGTTACGGGGGGAAATCAGCCCCAGCATTTT	CASSFVTGGNQPQHF
TRBJ2-7	TRBD2	.	TRBV18	TGTGCCAGCTCAGAATGGACTAGCGGCGTCGAGCAGTACTTC	CASSEWTSGVEQYF
TRBJ1-5	.	.	TRBV19	TGTGCCAGTAGTGTCGGGGGCAATCAGCCCCAGCATTTT	CASSVGGNQPQHF
TRBJ2-7	TRBD2	.	TRBV23-1	TGCGCCAGCACCTTCAAAGCCGGGGGGGAGATCTCCTACGAGCAGTACTTC	CASTFKAGGEISYEQYF
TRBJ1-2	.	.	TRBV5-4	TGTGCCAGCAGTTCGACGCTCGGGGAGGCAATTGATGGCTACACCTTC	CASSSTLGEAIDGYTF
TRBJ2-2	.	.	TRBV7-6	TGTGCCAGCAGCTCACCATCCGGGGACACCTACACCGGGGAGCTGTTTTTT	CASSSPSGDTYTGELFF
TRBJ2-2	TRBD2	.	TRBV7-6	TGTGCCAGCAGCTTAGTGGCTAGCGGGGCAGGGGAGCTGTTTTTT	CASSLVASGAGELFF
TRBJ2-3	.	.	TRBV7-8	TGTGCCAGCAGCTTATGGCCGAGGGGGACCACAGATACGCAGTATTTT	CASSLWPRGTTDTQYF
TRBJ2-1	.	.	TRBV6-2/TRBV6-3	TGTGCCAGCAGTTCCATGGGGCAGTTATACAATGAGCAGTTCTTC	CASSSMGQLYNEQFF
TRBJ2-1	TRBD1	.	TRBV30	TGTGCCTGGAGGGGACAGGGAATGAAGCAGTTCTTC	CAWRGQGMKQFF
TRBJ2-6	.	.	TRBV29-1	TGCAGCGTTGTTGCGGGCTCTGGGGCCAACGTCCTGACTTTC	CSVVAGSGANVLTF
TRBJ2-6	.	.	TRBV21-1	TGTGCCAGCAGCAAGGTGCAGGACAGGGACTCTGGGGCCAACGTCCTGACTTTC	CASSKVQDRDSGANVLTF
TRBJ2-1	.	.	TRBV7-2	TGTGCCAGCAGCTTATCGGGAACAGGGAACAATGAGCAGTTCTTC	CASSLSGTGNNEQFF
TRBJ1-1	.	.	TRBV7-9	TGTGCCAGCAGCTTTTCAACAGGAAGGGACACTGAAGCTTTCTTT	CASSFSTGRDTEAFF
TRBJ1-1	TRBD1	few	TRBV12-5	TGTGCTAGTGGTTTGACAGGGGTTATGAACACTGAAGCTTTCTTT	CASGLTGVMNTEAFF